This T cell receptor beta chain was captured by sequencing in a study of T-cell reconstitution after alpha-beta-depleted transplantation in children. General study results and limits: One year post-transplant, T-cell counts and diversity were largely derived from T cells produced anew. About two months after transplant, alpha-beta T cells reportedly came from several hundred expanded graft clones. The high TCRbeta diversity at day 60 in some patients came from surviving recipient T cells and thymic progenitors.

For TCRbeta, the library was prepared with unique molecular identifiers. TCRdb called the PCR reads again in MiXCR, with one record for every CDR3 protein. The sample shows around 490,000 distinct CDR3 sequences, roughly 11% of them seen only once. Germline V gene sequence: CDR1 ENHRY, CDR2 SYGVKD. This CDR3 region has 13 residues. Trimming removed 4 bases from V and 5 bases from J; junction bases left unmatched: 1. About this clonotype itself: Its target is unknown.

The sequence came from a female patient aged 2-9 years who had a stem cell transplant for aplastic anemia, so the T cells may come from the graft donor. The sample consisted of PBMCs, mostly from graft donor cells, taken 180 days after TCRalphabeta/CD19-depleted stem cell transplant. V is TRBV10-3 and J is TRBJ2-5; 10 nucleotides line up with TRBD1. For the CDR3, the DNA is TGTGCCATCAGTGGGACAGGGGGTGAGACCCAGTACTTC. This translates into CAISGTGGETQYF.